This TCR beta chain emerged from a study of blood T cell repertoires in COVID-19. Whole-study context: Sample material is recorded as cDNA or gDNA derived from T cells, B-cell-depleted T cells, or PBMCs.

Cohorts were determined from participant-reported clinical history. Method: immunoSEQ multiplex PCR; TCRdb's copy keeps in-frame clones and lacks some. In the table there are approximately 230,000 clones, around four fifths of which are singletons. Germline V gene data show CDR1 as DFQATT and CDR2 as SNEGSKA (reference sequence). The CDR3 extends over 10 amino acids. The V end lost 5 bases, the J end lost 8 bases, and 9 bases lay between the germline ends. The source material was PBMCs or T cells enriched from blood (not recorded which). The chain is built from TRBV20-1 and TRBJ1-2; D is unresolved. The receptor's source is a man aged 35 to 55 who had recovered from COVID-19. The CDR3: CSAAAGGYTF. Written as DNA, the CDR3 is TGCAGTGCTGCGGCCGGGGGCTACACCTTC.